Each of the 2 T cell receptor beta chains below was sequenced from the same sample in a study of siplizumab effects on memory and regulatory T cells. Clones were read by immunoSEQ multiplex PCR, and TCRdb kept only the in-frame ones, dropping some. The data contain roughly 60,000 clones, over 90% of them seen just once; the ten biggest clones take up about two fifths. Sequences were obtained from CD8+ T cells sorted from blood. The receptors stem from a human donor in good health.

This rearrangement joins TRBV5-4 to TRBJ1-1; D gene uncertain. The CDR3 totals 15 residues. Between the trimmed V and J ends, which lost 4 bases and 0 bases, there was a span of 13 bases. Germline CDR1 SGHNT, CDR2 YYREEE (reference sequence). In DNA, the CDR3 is TGTGCCAGCAGCCCCACAGTTCAACTGAACACTGAAGCTTTCTTT. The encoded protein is CASSPTVQLNTEAFF.

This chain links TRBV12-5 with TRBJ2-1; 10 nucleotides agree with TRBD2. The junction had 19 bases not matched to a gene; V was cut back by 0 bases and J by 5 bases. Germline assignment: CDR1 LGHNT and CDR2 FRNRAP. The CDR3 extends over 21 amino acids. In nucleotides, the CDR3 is TGTGCTAGTGGTTTGGTGTCGGCATGGGATCGAGCGGGAGGGCCCAACAATGAGCAGTTCTTC. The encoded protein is CASGLVSAWDRAGGPNNEQFF.